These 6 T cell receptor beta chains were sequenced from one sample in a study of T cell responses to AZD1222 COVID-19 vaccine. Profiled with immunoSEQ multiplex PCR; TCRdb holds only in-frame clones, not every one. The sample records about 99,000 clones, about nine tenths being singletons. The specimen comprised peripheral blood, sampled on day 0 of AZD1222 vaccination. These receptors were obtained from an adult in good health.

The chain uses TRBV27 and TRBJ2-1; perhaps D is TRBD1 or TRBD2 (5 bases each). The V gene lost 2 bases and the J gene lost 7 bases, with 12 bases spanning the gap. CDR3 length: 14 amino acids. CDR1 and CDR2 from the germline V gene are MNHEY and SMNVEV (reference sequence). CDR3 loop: CASSLEIGGNEQFF. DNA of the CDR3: TGTGCCAGCAGTTTAGAAATTGGGGGTAATGAGCAGTTCTTC.

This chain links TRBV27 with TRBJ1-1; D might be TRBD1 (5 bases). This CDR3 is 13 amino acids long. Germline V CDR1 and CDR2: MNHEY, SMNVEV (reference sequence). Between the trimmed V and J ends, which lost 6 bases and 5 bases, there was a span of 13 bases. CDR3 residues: CASRPPGLTEAFF. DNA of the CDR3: TGTGCCAGCAGGCCCCCAGGGTTGACTGAAGCTTTCTTT.

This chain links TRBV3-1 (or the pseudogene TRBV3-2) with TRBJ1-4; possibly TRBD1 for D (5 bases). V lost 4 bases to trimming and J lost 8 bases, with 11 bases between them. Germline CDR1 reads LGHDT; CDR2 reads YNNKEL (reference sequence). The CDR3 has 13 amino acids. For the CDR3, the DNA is TGTGCCAGCAGCCCCGAGAGGGGAGAAAAACTGTTTTTT. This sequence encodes CASSPERGEKLFF.

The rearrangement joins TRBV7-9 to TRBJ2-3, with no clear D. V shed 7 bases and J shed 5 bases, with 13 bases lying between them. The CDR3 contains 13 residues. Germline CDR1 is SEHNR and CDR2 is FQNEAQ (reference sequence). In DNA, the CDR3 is TGTGCCAGCACCTCCGGCCTACAAGATACGCAGTATTTT. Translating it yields CASTSGLQDTQYF.

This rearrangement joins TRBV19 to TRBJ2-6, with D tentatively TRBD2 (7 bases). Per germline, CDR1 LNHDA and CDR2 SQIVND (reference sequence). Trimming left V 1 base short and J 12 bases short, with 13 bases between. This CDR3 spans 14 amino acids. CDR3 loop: CASSIVGGGSVLTF. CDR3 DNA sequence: TGTGCCAGTAGTATAGTCGGGGGCGGGAGCGTCCTGACTTTC.

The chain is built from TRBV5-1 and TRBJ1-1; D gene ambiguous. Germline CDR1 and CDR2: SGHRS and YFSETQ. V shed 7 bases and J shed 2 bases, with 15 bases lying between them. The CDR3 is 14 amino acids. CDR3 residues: CASAQSQDNTEAFF. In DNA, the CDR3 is TGCGCCAGCGCCCAGTCCCAGGATAACACTGAAGCTTTCTTT.